The rows below give T cell receptor beta chains drawn from one sample of a study of cytomegalovirus exposure and HLA in healthy donors. The repertoire was sequenced with immunoSEQ multiplex PCR; TCRdb's copy has only in-frame clones and lacks some. In the table there are roughly 350,000 clones, around 86% of which are singletons. The sample taken for sequencing was PBMCs. These TCRs come from a woman under 30 in good health and CMV-seronegative. Both conserved end residues are part of each CDR3. The D gene is left open where the match is weak. Only some rows state a clone size, as once, few, many or a class for expanded clones.

>TRBV20-1|-|TRBJ1-1|-
TGCAGTGCTAGTACTCCTGAAGCTTTCTTT
CSASTPEAFF
>TRBV9|-|TRBJ2-1|TRBD2
TGTGCCAGCAGCCAAACTAGCGATACTGAGCAGTTCTTC
CASSQTSDTEQFF
>TRBV7-2|-|TRBJ2-7|-
TGTGCCAGCAGCTTAGCGACAGTCCTAGGCTACGAGCAGTACTTC
CASSLATVLGYEQYF
>TRBV5-6|-|TRBJ2-7|TRBD1
TGTGCCAGCAGTTGGGCCGGGACAGGGCTATTCTACGAGCAGTACTTC
CASSWAGTGLFYEQYF
>TRBV18|few|TRBJ1-2|-
TGTGCCAGCTCACCGCAGGGGATTTTGGATGGCTACACCTTC
CASSPQGILDGYTF
>TRBV19|-|TRBJ1-5|TRBD1
TGTGCCAGTAGTGGAACAGGGGTGGCACAGCCCCAGCATTTT
CASSGTGVAQPQHF
>TRBV6-6|-|TRBJ2-7|TRBD1
TGTGCCAGCAGTTCACCCGGGACAGGGTCCTACGAGCAGTACTTC
CASSSPGTGSYEQYF
>TRBV5-1|-|TRBJ2-7|-
TGCGCCAGCAGCTTGGGGTGGGAGATTGGAGGCGAGCAGTACTTC
CASSLGWEIGGEQYF
>TRBV2|-|TRBJ1-4|-
TGTGCCAGCAGTGGTCGTACTCAGGGGAATGAAAAACTGTTTTTT
CASSGRTQGNEKLFF
>TRBV5-4|-|TRBJ2-7|TRBD2
TGTGCCAGCAGCCCGGGAGGGGACCACGAGCAGTACTTC
CASSPGGDHEQYF
>TRBV5-1|-|TRBJ2-7|TRBD1
TGCGCCAGCAGCTTGGCCGGGACAGGGTGGATAGTCGAGCAGTACTTC
CASSLAGTGWIVEQYF
>TRBV6-1|few|TRBJ2-1|TRBD2
TGTGCCAGCAGTCGATCAGGGACTAGCAATGAGCAGTTCTTC
CASSRSGTSNEQFF
>TRBV29-1|-|TRBJ1-4|TRBD1
TGCAGCGCAGGGACAGGGGACGCGCTCGGAGTTTTGTTTTTT
CSAGTGDALGVLFF
>TRBV29-1|-|TRBJ2-2|-
TGCAGCGTTAGTCGGGTAGTGGCCGGGGAGCTGTTTTTT
CSVSRVVAGELFF
>TRBV7-2|few|TRBJ1-2|-
TGTGCCAGCAGCTTAGGGCTTTCTGGTGGCTACACCTTC
CASSLGLSGGYTF
>TRBV27|-|TRBJ2-3|TRBD2
TGTGCCAGCAGTTTATCGGTCCAGCGGGAGCTCCCAGGGACAGATACGCAGTATTTT
CASSLSVQRELPGTDTQYF